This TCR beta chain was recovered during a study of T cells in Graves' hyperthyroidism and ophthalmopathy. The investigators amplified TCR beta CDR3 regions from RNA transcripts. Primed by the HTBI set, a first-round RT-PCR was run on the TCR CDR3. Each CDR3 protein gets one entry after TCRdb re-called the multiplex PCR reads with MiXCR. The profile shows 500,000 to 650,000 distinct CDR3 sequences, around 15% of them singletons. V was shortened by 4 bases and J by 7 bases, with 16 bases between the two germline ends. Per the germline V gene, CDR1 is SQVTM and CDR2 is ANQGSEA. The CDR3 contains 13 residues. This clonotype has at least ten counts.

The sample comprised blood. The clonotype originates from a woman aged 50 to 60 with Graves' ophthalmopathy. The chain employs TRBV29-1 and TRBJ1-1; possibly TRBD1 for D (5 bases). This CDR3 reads CSVGTREKFEAFF. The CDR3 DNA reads TGCAGCGTTGGGACCAGGGAAAAATTTGAAGCTTTCTTT. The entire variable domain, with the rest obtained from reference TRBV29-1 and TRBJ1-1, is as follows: SAVISQKPSRDICQRGTSLTIQCQVDSQVTMMFWYRQQPGQSLTLIATANQGSEATYESGFVIDKFPISRPNLTFSTLTVSNMSPEDSSIYLCSVGTREKFEAFFGQGTRLTVV.